The 19 T cell receptor beta chains listed next were all sequenced from one sample in a study of T cell responses to AZD1222 COVID-19 vaccine. TCRdb's table, derived via immunoSEQ multiplex PCR, lists solely in-frame clones and lacks some. The sample carries 55,000 to 65,000 clones, approximately 83% recorded once. Specimen: peripheral blood, collected on day 0 of AZD1222 vaccination. Receptor source: an adult in good health.

The chain employs TRBV28 and TRBJ1-2, with 7 bases that match TRBD1. Germline CDR1 MDHEN, CDR2 SYDVKM. The CDR3 length is 19 residues. V shed 6 bases, J shed 0 bases, and the junction held 19 bases outside the gene matches. CDR3 in DNA: TGTGCCAGCAGGGCGGCTGTTATAAAGGGGGCGGTCTCTAACTATGGCTACACCTTC. It is translated as CASRAAVIKGAVSNYGYTF.

Worth noting for this clone: Additional DNA sequences in this sample encode the identical CDR3. This chain's CDR3 is CATSHPGTGTTGELFF. The CDR3 DNA reads as TGTGCCACCAGTCACCCCGGGACCGGGACGACCGGGGAGCTGTTTTTT. This sequence joins TRBV24-1 and TRBJ2-2, with D tentatively TRBD1 or TRBD2 (5 bases each). The CDR3 loop spans 16 amino acids. CDR1 KGHDR and CDR2 SFDVKD come from the germline V gene. V gave up 6 bases and J gave up 5 bases, with 18 bases separating them.

V and J are TRBV6-5 and TRBJ1-3; D is perhaps TRBD1 (6 bases). The germline gives CDR1 MNHEY, CDR2 SVGAGI. Trimming pared 5 bases from V and 4 bases from J, leaving 9 bases between. The CDR3 runs to 13 residues. The CDR3 loop reads CASSRGLGNTIYF. CDR3 bases: TGTGCCAGCAGTCGGGGGCTCGGAAACACCATATATTTT.

The CDR3 DNA sequence: TGTGCCAGCAGCTTAGAAGTTTCTGGGGCCCCCGGGGAGCTGTTTTTT. This codes for CASSLEVSGAPGELFF. V is TRBV7-9 and J is TRBJ2-2, with D tentatively TRBD1 (5 bases). Per the germline V gene, CDR1 is SEHNR and CDR2 is FQNEAQ (reference sequence). The V end was cut by 1 base, the J end by 6 bases, with 15 bases between. There are 16 residues in the CDR3.

This chain joins TRBV2 and TRBJ2-7; D might be TRBD2 (6 bases). CDR3 length: 14 residues. Looked up from germline, CDR1 is SNHLY and CDR2 is FYNNEI. Trimming cost V 4 bases and J 7 bases, with 17 bases left between them. DNA of the CDR3: TGTGCCAGCAGTGTGGTAGGAGGGGTGGGGGAGCAGTACTTC. Translated: CASSVVGGVGEQYF.

Only a few counts were recorded for this clone. The chain carries TRBV7-9 and TRBJ2-7, with D possibly being TRBD1 (6 bases). The V end lost 3 bases, the J end lost 0 bases, and 15 bases lay between the germline ends. Germline lookup yields CDR1 SEHNR and CDR2 FQNEAQ (reference sequence). CDR3 length equals 16 residues. The CDR3 region has the DNA TGTGCCAGCAGCTTGGGGCGTAACAGGGACTCCTACGAGCAGTACTTC. It translates to CASSLGRNRDSYEQYF. The variable domain in full, with the rest retrieved from reference TRBV7-9 and TRBJ2-7, is DTGVSQNPRHKITKRGQNVTFRCDPISEHNRLYWYRQTLGQGPEFLTYFQNEAQLEKSRLLSDRFSAERPKGSFSTLEIQRTEQGDSAMYLCASSLGRNRDSYEQYFGPGTRLTVT.

This chain joins TRBV6-1 and TRBJ1-1; D remains unclear. The CDR3 spans 13 residues. Trimming took off 1 base at V and 4 bases at J, with 7 bases between the two ends. In germline, CDR1 is MNHNS, CDR2 SASEGT. CDR3 protein: CASSEGRGTEAFF. Here the CDR3 DNA reads TGTGCCAGCAGTGAAGGGCGGGGCACTGAAGCTTTCTTT.

The V gene is TRBV4-2, the J gene TRBJ2-3; tentative D call: TRBD2 (6 bases). Trimming took 0 bases from V and 0 from J, leaving 10 bases between them. From germline, CDR1 is LGHNA and CDR2 YNFKEQ. The CDR3 is made up of 16 amino acids. The CDR3 sequence is CASSQDPRGSTDTQYF. The CDR3 DNA follows: TGTGCCAGCAGCCAAGATCCTCGGGGGAGCACAGATACGCAGTATTTT.

V and J are TRBV15 and TRBJ2-5, with D possibly matching TRBD1 (6 bases). The V and J ends lost 0 bases and 5 bases respectively, with 13 bases between them. The CDR3 totals 15 residues. CDR1 LNHNV and CDR2 YYDKDF come from the germline V gene (reference sequence). The CDR3: CATSRDLRGWETQYF. The CDR3 DNA reads as TGTGCCACCAGCAGAGATCTGAGGGGGTGGGAGACCCAGTACTTC. Full variable domain (rest looked up from reference TRBV15 and TRBJ2-5): DAMVIQNPRYQVTQFGKPVTLSCSQTLNHNVMYWYQQKSSQAPKLLFHYYDKDFNNEADTPDNFQSRRPNTSFCFLDIRSPGLGDTAMYLCATSRDLRGWETQYFGPGTRLLVL.

This sequence joins TRBV2 and TRBJ1-1; D remains unclear. There are 13 residues in the CDR3. Germline V lookup: CDR1 SNHLY, CDR2 FYNNEI. V lost 4 bases and J lost 7, with 13 bases in between. The CDR3 reads CASSVLSAGEAFF. The CDR3 nucleotides are TGTGCCAGCAGTGTATTATCGGCCGGTGAAGCTTTCTTT.

The gene calls are TRBV5-4 and TRBJ2-1; TRBD2 aligns across 11 bases. J lost 0 bases, V lost 0 bases, and 8 bases had no gene match. Germline lookup yields CDR1 SGHNT and CDR2 YYREEE (reference sequence). This CDR3 is 19 amino acids long. The CDR3 protein is CASSLGLAGYSSSYNEQFF. The CDR3 region has the DNA TGTGCCAGCAGCTTGGGACTAGCGGGGTATTCGAGCTCCTACAATGAGCAGTTCTTC. Full variable domain (remainder filled in from reference TRBV5-4 and TRBJ2-1): ETGVTQSPTHLIKTRGQQVTLRCSSQSGHNTVSWYQQALGQGPQFIFQYYREEENGRGNFPPRFSGLQFPNYSSELNVNALELDDSALYLCASSLGLAGYSSSYNEQFFGPGTRLTVL.

This clone was picked up a small number of times. The chain links TRBV6-5 to TRBJ2-7; TRBD2 is a possible D gene (6 bases). Germline V gene data show CDR1 as MNHEY and CDR2 as SVGAGI. This CDR3 has 15 residues. V dropped 0 bases and J dropped 1 base, with 10 bases sitting between them. The CDR3 loop reads CASSYSIAGSYEQYF. DNA for the CDR3: TGTGCCAGCAGTTACTCGATTGCGGGGTCCTACGAGCAGTACTTC.

As concerns this clone: Mismatch with germline at one junction end may stem from a read error. The chain recombines TRBV7-7 with TRBJ2-7; 7 bases align to TRBD1. The CDR3 extends over 15 amino acids. The germline V gene encodes CDR1 SSHAT and CDR2 FNYEAQ (reference sequence). As DNA, the CDR3 is TGTGCTAGCAGCTTAGGACCGGGACAGCTCTACGAGCAGTACTTC. Its protein is CASSLGPGQLYEQYF.

The CDR3 region is CVIAIGPSWRDTQYF. The DNA of the CDR3 is TGTGTCATAGCGATCGGACCTTCCTGGCGAGATACGCAGTATTTT. The chain carries TRBV7-7 and TRBJ2-3, with D perhaps TRBD2 (5 bases). In germline, CDR1 is SSHAT, CDR2 FNYEAQ (reference sequence). The CDR3 contains 15 residues.

V gene TRBV4-1 combines with J gene TRBJ1-3, with D maybe TRBD1 (6 bases). Germline lookup yields CDR1 MGHRA and CDR2 YSYEKL. Deletions cut 0 bases from V and 3 bases from J, with 15 bases between. This CDR3 is 17 amino acids long. CDR3 amino acids: CASSQELTGFYGNTIYF. The CDR3 coding sequence is TGCGCCAGCAGCCAAGAGTTAACAGGGTTTTATGGAAACACCATATATTTT.

V and J are TRBV10-1 and TRBJ2-5; 10 bases are a match to TRBD2. This CDR3 is 16 amino acids long. In germline, CDR1 is WNHNN, CDR2 SYGVQD (reference sequence). The V gene end was trimmed by 2 bases and the J gene end by 0 bases; junction bases not matched to a gene: 3. The CDR3 here is CASSESGGAYQETQYF. CDR3 in DNA: TGCGCCAGCAGTGAGAGCGGGGGGGCTTACCAAGAGACCCAGTACTTC.

The chain employs TRBV11-2 and TRBJ2-7; the D is unclear. CDR1 and CDR2 (germline): SGHAT, FQNNGV. The ends were cut back, 0 bases at V and 4 bases at J, with 7 bases in the middle. This CDR3 comprises 13 residues. The CDR3 spells CASSLDPVYEQYF. Written as DNA, the CDR3 is TGTGCCAGCAGCTTAGATCCAGTTTACGAGCAGTACTTC. The full variable domain, completed using reference TRBV11-2 and TRBJ2-7, is EAGVAQSPRYKIIEKRQSVAFWCNPISGHATLYWYQQILGQGPKLLIQFQNNGVVDDSQLPKDRFSAERLKGVDSTLKIQPAKLEDSAVYLCASSLDPVYEQYFGPGTRLTVT.

V gene TRBV6-2 or TRBV6-3 combines with J gene TRBJ2-7; weak D call: TRBD1 (5 bases). Trimming left V 6 bases short and J 4 bases short, with 10 bases between. Germline assignment: CDR1 MNHEY and CDR2 SVGEGT. The CDR3 runs 12 residues. The CDR3 DNA reads TGTGCCAGCAGCCAAACAGGTTACGAGCAGTACTTC. Residues: CASSQTGYEQYF.

The rearrangement uses TRBV30 and TRBJ1-1; 10 bases map to TRBD1. The CDR3 runs to 13 residues. From germline, CDR1 is GTSNPN and CDR2 SVGIG (reference sequence). V trimming: 3 bases; J trimming: 13 bases; junction bases outside the gene matches: 11. CDR3 DNA: TGTGCCTGGAGCGGACAGGGGGGTCACTTCGGTTTCTTT. Translated: CAWSGQGGHFGFF.